This T cell receptor (beta chain) was documented in a study of control samples from healthy donors and cancer patients. This table comes from immunoSEQ multiplex PCR, and its TCRdb copy is limited to in-frame clones, with some not included. In the table there are over 200,000 clones, roughly 82% of which are singletons. Per germline, CDR1 LNHDA and CDR2 SQIVND (reference sequence). Trimming took off 4 bases at V and 7 bases at J, with 14 bases between the two ends. The length of the CDR3 is 14 residues. The chain combines TRBV19 with TRBJ2-1; no definite D call. This clonotype was obtained from a woman aged 60-75 years with lung cancer. Specimen: PBMCs. The CDR3 here is CASSSLRARNEQFF. CDR3 nucleotide sequence: TGTGCCAGTAGTAGTTTACGTGCGAGGAATGAGCAGTTCTTC.